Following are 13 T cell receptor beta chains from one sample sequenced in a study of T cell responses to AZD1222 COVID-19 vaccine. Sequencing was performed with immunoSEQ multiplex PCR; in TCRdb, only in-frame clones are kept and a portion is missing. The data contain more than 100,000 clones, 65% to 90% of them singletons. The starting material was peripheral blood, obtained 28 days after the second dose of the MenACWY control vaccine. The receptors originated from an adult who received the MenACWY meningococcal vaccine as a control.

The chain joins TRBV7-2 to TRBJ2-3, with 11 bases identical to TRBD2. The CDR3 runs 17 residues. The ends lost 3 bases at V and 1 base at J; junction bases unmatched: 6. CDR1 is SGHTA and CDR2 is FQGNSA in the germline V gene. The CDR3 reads CASSFTSGGMGTDTQYF. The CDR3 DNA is TGTGCCAGCAGCTTTACTAGCGGGGGAATGGGCACAGATACGCAGTATTTT.

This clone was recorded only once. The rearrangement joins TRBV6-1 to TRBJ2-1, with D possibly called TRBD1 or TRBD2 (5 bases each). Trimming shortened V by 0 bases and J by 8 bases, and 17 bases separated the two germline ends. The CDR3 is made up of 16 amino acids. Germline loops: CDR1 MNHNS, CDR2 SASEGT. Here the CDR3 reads CASSEARGALGDEQFF. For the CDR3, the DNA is TGTGCCAGCAGTGAAGCAAGAGGGGCGCTTGGCGATGAGCAGTTCTTC.

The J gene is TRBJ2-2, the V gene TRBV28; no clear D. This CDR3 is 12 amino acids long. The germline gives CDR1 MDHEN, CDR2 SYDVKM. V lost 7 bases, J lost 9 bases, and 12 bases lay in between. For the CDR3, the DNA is TGTGCCAGCACCGGCAGACACAGGGAGCTGTTTTTT. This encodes CASTGRHRELFF.

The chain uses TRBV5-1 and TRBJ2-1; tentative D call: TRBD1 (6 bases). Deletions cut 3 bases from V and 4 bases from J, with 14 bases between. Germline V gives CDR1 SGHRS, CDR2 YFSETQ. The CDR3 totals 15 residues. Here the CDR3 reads CASSSVVDSYNEQFF. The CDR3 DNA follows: TGCGCCAGCAGCTCAGTCGTGGACAGTTACAATGAGCAGTTCTTC.

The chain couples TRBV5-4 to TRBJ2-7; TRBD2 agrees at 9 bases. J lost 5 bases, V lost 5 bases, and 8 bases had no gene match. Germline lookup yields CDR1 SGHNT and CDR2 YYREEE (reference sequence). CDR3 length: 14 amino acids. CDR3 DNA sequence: TGTGCCAGCAGGTTCTCTAGCGGGAAAAACGAGCAGTACTTC. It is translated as CASRFSSGKNEQYF.

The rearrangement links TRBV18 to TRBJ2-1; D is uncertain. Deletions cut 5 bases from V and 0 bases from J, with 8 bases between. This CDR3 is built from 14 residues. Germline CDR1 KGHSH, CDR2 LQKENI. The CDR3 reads CASSVSNSYNEQFF. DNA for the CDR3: TGTGCCAGCTCAGTATCAAACTCCTACAATGAGCAGTTCTTC. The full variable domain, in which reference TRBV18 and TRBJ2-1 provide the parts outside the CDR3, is NAGVMQNPRHLVRRRGQEARLRCSPMKGHSHVYWYRQLPEEGLKFMVYLQKENIIDESGMPKERFSAEFPKEGPSILRIQQVVRGDSAAYFCASSVSNSYNEQFFGPGTRLTVL.

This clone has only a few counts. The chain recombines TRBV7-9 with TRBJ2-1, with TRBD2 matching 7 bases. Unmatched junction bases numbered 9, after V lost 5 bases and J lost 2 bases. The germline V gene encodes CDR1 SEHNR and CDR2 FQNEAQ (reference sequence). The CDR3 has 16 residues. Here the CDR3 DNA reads TGTGCCAGCAGCCAAAGCCTAGCGGTAACCTACAATGAGCAGTTCTTC. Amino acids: CASSQSLAVTYNEQFF.

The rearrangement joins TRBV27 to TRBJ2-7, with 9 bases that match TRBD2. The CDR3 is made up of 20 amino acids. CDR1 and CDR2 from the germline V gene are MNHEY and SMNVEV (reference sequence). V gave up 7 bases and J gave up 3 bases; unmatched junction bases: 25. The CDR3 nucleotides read TGTGCCAGCACTCAGGTAGTCGGGGTGGCCGGCGGGGGGGACCTCTACGAGCAGTACGTC. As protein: CASTQVVGVAGGGDLYEQYV.

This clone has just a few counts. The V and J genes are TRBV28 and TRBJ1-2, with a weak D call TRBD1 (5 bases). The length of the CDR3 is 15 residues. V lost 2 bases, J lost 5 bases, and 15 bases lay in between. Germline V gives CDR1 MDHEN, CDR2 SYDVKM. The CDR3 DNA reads TGTGCCAGCAGTTTAGGTGGGGGGGTGCGGTATGGCTACACCTTC. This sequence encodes CASSLGGGVRYGYTF.

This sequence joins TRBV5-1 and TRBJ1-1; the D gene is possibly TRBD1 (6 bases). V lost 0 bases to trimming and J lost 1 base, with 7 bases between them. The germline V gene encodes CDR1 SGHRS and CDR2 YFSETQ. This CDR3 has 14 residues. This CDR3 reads CASSLETGNTEAFF. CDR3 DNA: TGCGCCAGCAGCTTGGAGACAGGGAACACTGAAGCTTTCTTT.

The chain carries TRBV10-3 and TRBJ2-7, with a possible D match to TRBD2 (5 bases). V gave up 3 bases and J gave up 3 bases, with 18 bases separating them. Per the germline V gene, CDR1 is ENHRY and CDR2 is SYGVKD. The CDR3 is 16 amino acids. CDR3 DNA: TGTGCCATCAGTGATCTGGTAGCGTCAGTGGGCTACGAGCAGTACTTC. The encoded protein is CAISDLVASVGYEQYF.

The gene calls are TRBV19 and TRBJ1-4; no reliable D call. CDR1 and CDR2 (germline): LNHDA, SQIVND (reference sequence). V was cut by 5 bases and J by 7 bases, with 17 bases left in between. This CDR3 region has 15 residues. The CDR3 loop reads CASSRPGRVSEKLFF. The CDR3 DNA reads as TGTGCCAGTAGTCGCCCGGGGAGGGTGAGTGAAAAACTGTTTTTT.

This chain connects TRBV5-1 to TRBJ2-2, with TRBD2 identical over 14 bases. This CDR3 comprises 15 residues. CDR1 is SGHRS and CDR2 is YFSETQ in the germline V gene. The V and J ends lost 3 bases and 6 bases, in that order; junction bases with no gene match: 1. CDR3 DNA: TGCGCCAGCAGCTGGGGACTAGCGGGAGCCGGGGAGCTGTTTTTT. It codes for CASSWGLAGAGELFF.